A selection of T cell receptor beta chains follows, all from one sample in a study of OX40 agonist ivuxolimab in advanced cancers. Data came from immunoSEQ multiplex PCR; TCRdb stores just in-frame clones and leaves some out. This sample has over 45,000 clones; around 83% occur once, and the top ten carry 1%. The specimen comprised CD4+ or CD8+ T cells sorted from blood, sampled in a trial of the OX40 agonist ivuxolimab. The receptors were sampled from an adult with an advanced solid tumor such as melanoma, head and neck, liver or kidney cancer. The conserved cysteine and the conserved F or W are not part of the CDR3 here. Where a row states a size, it is once, few, many or the class of an expanded clone; other rows omit it.

size	V	CDR3
-	TRBV12-5	ASGLGVRNTEAF
-	TRBV20-1	SAAPSHEQF
-	TRBV10-1	ASSGQGFEQY
few	TRBV18	ASSPGQANQPQH
-	TRBV5-1	ASSSVGGWSTEAF
-	TRBV10-3	AISAMGDTQY
-	TRBV29-1	SVELRNTEAF
-	TRBV5-1	ASSFGDRGETQY
-	TRBV19	ASKGFNYGYT
-	TRBV10-1	ASVEAGAGDHQETQY
once	TRBV30	AWSGPAAWGYT
-	TRBV5-8	ASSFSRPGNSPLH
-	TRBV14	ASSQIGTGWAT
-	TRBV5-1	ASSIGTGNYEQY
-	TRBV27	ASSTRPSKVFYEQY
-	TRBV1	TSSLVGDSKTYEQY
-	TRBV7-6	ASSSAGSDNSPLH
-	TRBV6-5	ASSYGLASYEQY
-	TRBV7-2	ASSRDSSPPLHT
-	TRBV5-1	ASSLEGVHNSPLH
-	TRBV4-2	ASSQGGAGETQY
-	TRBV7-3	ASSSSLANTGELF
-	TRBV7-6	ASSIALNTEAF
-	TRBV18	ASSRNANTEAF